Below, 21 T cell receptor beta chains from the same sample are listed, as sequenced in a study of Ad26.COV2.S vaccination and SARS-CoV-2 variants. Treatment defined: roughly 19 received Ad26.COV2.S at low or high dose, single or two shots; 5 received placebo; per-sample allocation not given. The samples were gathered on day 63 after the first injection of vaccine or placebo. Some clones are missing from TCRdb's copy, which holds only in-frame ones; the method was immunoSEQ multiplex PCR. The repertoire has roughly 270,000 clones, 80% to 90% of them found once; the top ten carry 3% to 4%. The sample was peripheral blood, taken in a trial of Ad26.COV2.S vaccine versus placebo. The receptor set was obtained from a person between 18 and 65 years old who received the Ad26.COV2.S COVID-19 vaccine or a placebo.

V gene TRBV19 combines with J gene TRBJ2-1; weak D call: TRBD2 (5 bases). V lost 5 bases and J 6 bases, leaving 8 bases between the germline ends. Germline CDR1 LNHDA, CDR2 SQIVND (reference sequence). CDR3 size: 12 residues. CDR3 residues: CASSLRVNEQFF. CDR3 in DNA: TGTGCCAGTAGTTTGCGGGTCAATGAGCAGTTCTTC.

This clone was seen a few times. V usage is TRBV5-4 and J usage is TRBJ2-5; a possible D gene is TRBD1 (6 bases). CDR3 size: 14 residues. V lost 1 base, J lost 4 bases, and 11 bases lay in between. Germline-derived CDR1 and CDR2 are SGHNT and YYREEE (reference sequence). CDR3 region: CASSLMTGRETQYF. The CDR3 DNA reads as TGTGCCAGCAGCTTGATGACAGGTCGAGAGACCCAGTACTTC.

The V call is TRBV27, the J call TRBJ2-7, with D uncertain. The CDR3 consists of 12 residues. V dropped 4 bases and J dropped 2 bases, with 6 bases sitting between them. Germline CDR1 and CDR2: MNHEY and SMNVEV (reference sequence). CDR3 amino acids: CASSWPAYEQYF. The CDR3 DNA reads as TGTGCCAGCAGTTGGCCAGCCTACGAGCAGTACTTC.

The chain is built from TRBV28 and TRBJ1-6, with 8 positions matching TRBD1. In germline, CDR1 is MDHEN, CDR2 SYDVKM. The CDR3 contains 16 residues. V shed 5 bases, J shed 5 bases, and the junction held 8 bases outside the gene matches. The CDR3 DNA is TGTGCCAGCAGTCCCGGACAGGGCTTCCATAATTCACCCCTCCACTTT. Translating gives CASSPGQGFHNSPLHF.

This clone has just one count. This rearrangement joins TRBV12-3 or TRBV12-4 to TRBJ2-5; D is ambiguous. CDR3 size: 13 residues. With 2 bases removed from V and 1 base from J, the gap between germline ends came to 5 bases. CDR3 in DNA: TGTGCCAGCAGTTTACTATTCCAAGAGACCCAGTACTTC. Protein sequence: CASSLLFQETQYF.

The chain is built from TRBV19 and TRBJ2-5; D uncertain. V dropped 4 bases and J dropped 4 bases, with 10 bases sitting between them. Germline V gives CDR1 LNHDA, CDR2 SQIVND (reference sequence). The length of the CDR3 is 13 residues. The CDR3: CASSSVQLETQYF. CDR3 in DNA: TGTGCCAGTAGTAGTGTCCAGCTAGAGACCCAGTACTTC.

The chain uses TRBV24-1 and TRBJ1-1; no clear D gene. CDR1 and CDR2 (germline): KGHDR, SFDVKD. V was clipped by 7 bases and J by 10 bases, with 21 bases between them. The CDR3 runs to 14 residues. CDR3 sequence reads: CATSEGGSRDVAFF. CDR3 bases: TGTGCCACCAGCGAGGGCGGATCCAGAGATGTAGCTTTCTTT.

The chain employs TRBV20-1 and TRBJ2-1; D might be TRBD1 or TRBD2, each matching 5 bases. Trimming took off 8 bases at V and 8 bases at J, with 10 bases between the two ends. Germline values: CDR1 DFQATT, CDR2 SNEGSKA (reference sequence). This CDR3 is 10 amino acids long. This chain's CDR3 is CSPRGDEQFF. Here the CDR3 DNA reads TGCAGTCCGAGAGGGGATGAGCAGTTCTTC.

The rearrangement joins TRBV5-6 to TRBJ1-2; D gene ambiguous. Looked up from germline, CDR1 is SGHDT and CDR2 is YYEEEE. The V end lost 2 bases, the J end lost 1 base, and 15 bases lay between the germline ends. The CDR3 loop spans 16 amino acids. CDR3 sequence reads: CASSFEGPMINYGYTF. Here the CDR3 DNA reads TGTGCCAGCAGCTTCGAAGGTCCGATGATTAACTATGGCTACACCTTC.

V and J are TRBV4-1 and TRBJ2-7; D remains ambiguous. V dropped 1 base and J dropped 9 bases, with 25 bases sitting between them. The germline V gene has CDR1 MGHRA and CDR2 YSYEKL. This CDR3 contains 17 residues. The CDR3 nucleotides read TGCGCCAGCAGCCAAGGGGATCTTCAACCAAGCCTCCTTTGGCAGTACTTC. It yields the protein CASSQGDLQPSLLWQYF.

V is TRBV7-8 and J is TRBJ2-5; D not resolved. Trimming pared 1 base from V and 2 bases from J, leaving 8 bases between. The germline CDR1 and CDR2 sequences are SGHVS and FQNEAQ. The CDR3 contains 14 residues. DNA for the CDR3: TGTGCCAGCAGCTTAGTCGGACGGCAAGAGACCCAGTACTTC. Protein sequence: CASSLVGRQETQYF.

This sequence joins TRBV5-1 and TRBJ1-1; TRBD1 agrees at 7 bases. Germline-derived CDR1 and CDR2 are SGHRS and YFSETQ. J was trimmed by 7 bases and V by 4 bases; bases with no gene match: 7. The CDR3 is 13 amino acids. CDR3 sequence: CASSPRDSLEAFF. DNA of the CDR3: TGCGCCAGCAGCCCTCGGGACAGCCTTGAAGCTTTCTTT.

This clone was detected only once. A read error may produce the germline difference seen at one junction end. The chain couples TRBV5-8 to TRBJ2-7, with TRBD2 identical over 8 bases. CDR1 and CDR2 from the germline V gene are SGHTS and YDEGEE. This CDR3 has 11 residues. CDR3: CASSLVVAGNF. Here the CDR3 DNA reads TGTGCCAGCAGCTTGGTGGTAGCGGGAAACTTC.

The J gene is TRBJ2-6, the V gene TRBV5-1; D is possibly TRBD1 (6 bases). Between the trimmed V and J ends, which lost 2 bases and 0 bases, there was a span of 15 bases. This CDR3 spans 18 amino acids. The V gene's germline CDR1 is SGHRS and CDR2 YFSETQ. CDR3 sequence: CASSFRQAVASGANVLTF. The CDR3 bases are TGCGCCAGCAGCTTTCGACAGGCCGTTGCCTCTGGGGCCAACGTCCTGACTTTC.

This chain joins TRBV11-2 and TRBJ2-7; TRBD2 matches at 11 bases. Trimming removed 7 bases from V and 6 bases from J; junction bases left unmatched: 17. Germline V gene sequence: CDR1 SGHAT, CDR2 FQNNGV. This CDR3 contains 17 residues. CDR3 coding DNA: TGTGCCAGCACCAAAGATATAGCGGGAGGGCCGTATGCCGAGCAGTACTTC. Its protein is CASTKDIAGGPYAEQYF. Full variable domain (rest looked up from reference TRBV11-2 and TRBJ2-7): EAGVAQSPRYKIIEKRQSVAFWCNPISGHATLYWYQQILGQGPKLLIQFQNNGVVDDSQLPKDRFSAERLKGVDSTLKIQPAKLEDSAVYLCASTKDIAGGPYAEQYFGPGTRLTVT.

V is TRBV5-1 and J is TRBJ1-1, with a weak D call TRBD1 (5 bases). The CDR3 extends over 13 amino acids. Germline assignment: CDR1 SGHRS and CDR2 YFSETQ. V was shortened by 5 bases and J by 1 base, with 9 bases between the two germline ends. DNA of the CDR3: TGCGCCAGCAGGAGTGGACAGAACACTGAAGCTTTCTTT. Translation gives CASRSGQNTEAFF. Drawing the rest from reference TRBV5-1 and TRBJ1-1, the complete variable domain is KAGVTQTPRYLIKTRGQQVTLSCSPISGHRSVSWYQQTPGQGLQFLFEYFSETQRNKGNFPGRFSGRQFSNSRSEMNVSTLELGDSALYLCASRSGQNTEAFFGQGTRLTVV.

The chain employs TRBV30 and TRBJ2-7, with TRBD1 matching 7 bases. V lost 4 bases and J lost 0; bases outside the gene matches: 3. The CDR3 is made up of 13 amino acids. The germline V gene encodes CDR1 GTSNPN and CDR2 SVGIG (reference sequence). The chain's CDR3 is CAWTRDSSYEQYF. The DNA of the CDR3 is TGTGCCTGGACCCGGGACAGCTCCTACGAGCAGTACTTC.

Remarks on this clone: One end of the junction varies from germline; a read error may be responsible. This sequence joins TRBV5-4 and TRBJ2-3, with 7 nucleotides matching TRBD2. The CDR3 spans 14 residues. Germline lookup yields CDR1 SGHNT and CDR2 YYREEE (reference sequence). The CDR3 spells CASSVVTSTYTQYF. DNA for the CDR3: TGTGCCAGCAGCGTGGTGACTAGCACATATACGCAGTATTTT.

Notes on this clone: A read error may account for a junction end that differs from germline. Other DNA sequences in the same sample also yield this CDR3. The V gene is TRBV24-1, the J gene TRBJ2-7; TRBD2 is a possible D gene (6 bases). Germline CDR1 reads KGHDR; CDR2 reads SFDVKD. The length of the CDR3 is 12 residues. The CDR3 nucleotides are TGTGCCACCAGGGGGGTGGACTACGAACAGTACTTC. It specifies CATRGVDYEQYF.

The chain is built from TRBV15 and TRBJ2-5, with 8 bases fitting TRBD1. This CDR3 comprises 16 residues. Looked up from germline, CDR1 is LNHNV and CDR2 is YYDKDF (reference sequence). V dropped 0 bases and J dropped 4; count of bases not matched to a gene: 7. CDR3 region: CATSREGQGRGETQYF. Here the CDR3 DNA reads TGTGCCACCAGCAGAGAAGGACAGGGTCGAGGAGAGACCCAGTACTTC.

Turning to this clone: Other DNA variants within this sample encode the same CDR3. This sequence joins TRBV30 and TRBJ2-5; D is ambiguous. Germline-derived CDR1 and CDR2 are GTSNPN and SVGIG (reference sequence). V was pared by 0 bases and J by 5 bases, with 4 bases between. This CDR3 has 11 amino acids. The CDR3 nucleotides are TGTGCCTGGAGTGTAGGGGAGACCCAGTACTTC. Amino acid sequence: CAWSVGETQYF.